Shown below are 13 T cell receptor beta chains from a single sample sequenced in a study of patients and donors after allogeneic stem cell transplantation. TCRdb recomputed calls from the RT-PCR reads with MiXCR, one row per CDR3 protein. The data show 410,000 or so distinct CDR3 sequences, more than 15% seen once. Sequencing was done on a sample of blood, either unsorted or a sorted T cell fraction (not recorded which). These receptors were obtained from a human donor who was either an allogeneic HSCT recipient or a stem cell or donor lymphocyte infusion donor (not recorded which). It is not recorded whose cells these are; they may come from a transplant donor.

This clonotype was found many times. The CDR3 loop is CSVVGGSYEQYF. The CDR3 DNA sequence: TGCAGCGTTGTCGGGGGATCCTACGAGCAGTACTTC. The chain joins TRBV29-1 to TRBJ2-7; weak D call: TRBD2 (6 bases). This CDR3 has 12 residues. V lost 4 bases, J lost 1 base, and 8 bases lay in between. Germline loops: CDR1 SQVTM, CDR2 ANQGSEA.

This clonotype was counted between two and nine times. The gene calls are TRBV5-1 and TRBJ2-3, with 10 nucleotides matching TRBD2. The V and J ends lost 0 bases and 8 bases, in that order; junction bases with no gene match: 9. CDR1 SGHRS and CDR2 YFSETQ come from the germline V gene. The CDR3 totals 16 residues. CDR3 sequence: CASSLEPTSGPGTQYF. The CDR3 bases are TGCGCCAGCAGCTTGGAGCCGACTAGCGGGCCTGGTACGCAGTATTTT.

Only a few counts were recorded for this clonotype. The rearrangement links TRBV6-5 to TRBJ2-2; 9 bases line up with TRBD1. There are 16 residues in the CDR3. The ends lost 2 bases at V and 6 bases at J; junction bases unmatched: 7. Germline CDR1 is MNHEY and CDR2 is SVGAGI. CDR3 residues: CASSYGGQGFSGELFF. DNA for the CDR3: TGTGCCAGCAGTTACGGGGGACAGGGATTTTCCGGGGAGCTGTTTTTT.

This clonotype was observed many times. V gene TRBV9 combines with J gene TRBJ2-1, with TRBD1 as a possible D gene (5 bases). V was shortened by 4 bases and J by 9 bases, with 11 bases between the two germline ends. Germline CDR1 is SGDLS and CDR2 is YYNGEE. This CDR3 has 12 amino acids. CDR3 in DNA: TGTGCCAGCAGCTTAAGAAGGGGTGAGCAGTTCTTC. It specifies CASSLRRGEQFF.

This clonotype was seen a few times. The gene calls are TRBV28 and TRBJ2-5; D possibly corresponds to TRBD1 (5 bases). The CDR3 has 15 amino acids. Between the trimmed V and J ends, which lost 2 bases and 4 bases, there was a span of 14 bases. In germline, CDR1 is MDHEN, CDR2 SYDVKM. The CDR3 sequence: CASSLGRAGRETQYF. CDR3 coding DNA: TGTGCCAGCAGTTTAGGCCGGGCAGGGCGAGAGACCCAGTACTTC.

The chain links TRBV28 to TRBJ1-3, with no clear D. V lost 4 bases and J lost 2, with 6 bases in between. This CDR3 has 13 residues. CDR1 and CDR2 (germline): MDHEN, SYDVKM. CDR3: CASSSPAGNTIYF. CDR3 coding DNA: TGTGCCAGCAGTTCCCCGGCTGGAAACACCATATATTTT.

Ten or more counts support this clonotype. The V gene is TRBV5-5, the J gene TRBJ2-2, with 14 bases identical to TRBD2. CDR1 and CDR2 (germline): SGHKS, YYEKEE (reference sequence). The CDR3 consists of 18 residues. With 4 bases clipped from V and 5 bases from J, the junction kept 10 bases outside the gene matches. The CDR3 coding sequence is TGTGCCAGCAGCCCCGGACTAGCGGGAGGAGAACGGACCGGGGAGCTGTTTTTT. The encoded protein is CASSPGLAGGERTGELFF.

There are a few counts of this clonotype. The CDR3 DNA is TGTGCCAGTAGCGCTGGACAGGGCATGAACACTGAAGCTTTCTTT. It yields the protein CASSAGQGMNTEAFF. The rearrangement uses TRBV19 and TRBJ1-1; 8 bases line up with TRBD1. Germline values: CDR1 LNHDA, CDR2 SQIVND (reference sequence). The CDR3 runs 15 residues. The V and J ends lost 6 bases and 0 bases, in that order; junction bases with no gene match: 6. The full variable domain, in which reference TRBV19 and TRBJ1-1 provide the parts outside the CDR3, is DGGITQSPKYLFRKEGQNVTLSCEQNLNHDAMYWYRQDPGQGLRLIYYSQIVNDFQKGDIAEGYSVSREKKESFPLTVTSAQKNPTAFYLCASSAGQGMNTEAFFGQGTRLTVV.

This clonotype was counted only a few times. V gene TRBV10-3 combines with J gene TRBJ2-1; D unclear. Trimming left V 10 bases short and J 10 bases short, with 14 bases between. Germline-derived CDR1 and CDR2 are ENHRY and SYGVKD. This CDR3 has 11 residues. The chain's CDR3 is CATEDLGEQFF. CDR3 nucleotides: TGTGCCACGGAAGATCTAGGCGAGCAGTTCTTC.

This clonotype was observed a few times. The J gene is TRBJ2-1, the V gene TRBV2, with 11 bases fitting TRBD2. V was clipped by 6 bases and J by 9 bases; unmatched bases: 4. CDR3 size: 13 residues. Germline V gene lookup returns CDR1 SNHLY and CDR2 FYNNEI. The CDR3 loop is CASSLAGGSEQFF. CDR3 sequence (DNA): TGTGCCAGCAGCCTAGCGGGGGGTAGTGAGCAGTTCTTC.

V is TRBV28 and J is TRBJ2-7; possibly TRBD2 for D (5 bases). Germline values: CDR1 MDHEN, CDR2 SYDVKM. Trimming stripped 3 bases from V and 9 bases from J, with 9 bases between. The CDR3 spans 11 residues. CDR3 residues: CASSLTRGQYF. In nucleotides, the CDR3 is TGTGCCAGCAGTTTGACCCGGGGGCAGTACTTC.

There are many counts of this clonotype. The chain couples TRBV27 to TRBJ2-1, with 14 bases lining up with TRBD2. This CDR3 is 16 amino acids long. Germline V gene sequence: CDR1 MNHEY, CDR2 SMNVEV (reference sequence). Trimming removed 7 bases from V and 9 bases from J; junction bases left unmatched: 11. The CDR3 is CASTRLAGGPVLEQFF. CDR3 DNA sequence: TGTGCCAGCACCAGACTAGCGGGAGGGCCGGTGCTTGAGCAGTTCTTC.

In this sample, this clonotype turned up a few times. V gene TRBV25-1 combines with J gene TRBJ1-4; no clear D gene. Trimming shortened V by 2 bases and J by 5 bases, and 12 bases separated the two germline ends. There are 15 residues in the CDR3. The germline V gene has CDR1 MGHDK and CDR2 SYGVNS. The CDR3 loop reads CASSERRQFNEKLFF. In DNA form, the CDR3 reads TGTGCCAGCAGTGAAAGGAGGCAGTTCAATGAAAAACTGTTTTTT.